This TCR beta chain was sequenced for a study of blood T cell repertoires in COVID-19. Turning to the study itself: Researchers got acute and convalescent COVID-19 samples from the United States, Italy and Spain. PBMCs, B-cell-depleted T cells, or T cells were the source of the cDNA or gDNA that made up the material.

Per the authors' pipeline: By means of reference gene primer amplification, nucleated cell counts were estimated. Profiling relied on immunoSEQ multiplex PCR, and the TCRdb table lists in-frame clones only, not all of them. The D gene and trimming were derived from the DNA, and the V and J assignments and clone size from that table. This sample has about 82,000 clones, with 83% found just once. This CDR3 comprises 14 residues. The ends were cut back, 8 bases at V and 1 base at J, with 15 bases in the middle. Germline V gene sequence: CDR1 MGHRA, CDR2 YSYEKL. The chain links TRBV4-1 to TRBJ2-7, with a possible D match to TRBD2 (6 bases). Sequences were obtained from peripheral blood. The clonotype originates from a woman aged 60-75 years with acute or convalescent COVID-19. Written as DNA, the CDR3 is TGCGCCAGCCGAAAGGAGGGAGAGTCCTACGAGCAGTACTTC. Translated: CASRKEGESYEQYF.